The rows below give T cell receptor beta chains drawn from one sample of a study of blood T cell repertoires in COVID-19. TCRdb's copy holds only in-frame clones and misses some; the assay was immunoSEQ multiplex PCR. This sample has 350,000 to 500,000 clones, with approximately 91% found just once. The sample taken for sequencing was PBMCs or T cells enriched from blood (not recorded which). The receptors derive from a woman aged 18-29 years who had been exposed to COVID-19. Each CDR3 is given with its conserved first and last residue. A D gene is named only where the DNA matches it firmly. Some rows have no size entry. The others give once, few or many, or a class for an expanded clone.

CDR3 DNA,CDR3 protein,clone size,J gene,V gene,D gene
TGTGCCAGCAGCTTAGGCCTAAAGAGCGGGGTGGGGTACAATGAGCAGTTCTTC,CASSLGLKSGVGYNEQFF,.,TRBJ2-1,TRBV13,TRBD2
TGTGCCAGCAGAGAGTGGGGCACGGGTAATGAAAAACTGTTTTTT,CASREWGTGNEKLFF,.,TRBJ1-4,TRBV28,.
TGTGCCAGCAGTTTAGGGACAGGGGGTAATGAAAAACTGTTTTTT,CASSLGTGGNEKLFF,.,TRBJ1-4,TRBV28,TRBD1
TGTGCCAGCAGCTCCCCGCAGACTAGCGGGGTTGGCTACTACGAGCAGTACTTC,CASSSPQTSGVGYYEQYF,.,TRBJ2-7,TRBV7-9,TRBD2
TGTGCCAGCAGTACCTCGATAGCGGGAGATATGTTCTTC,CASSTSIAGDMFF,.,TRBJ2-1,TRBV6-5,TRBD2
TGCGCCAGCAGCTTACAGGGGGACTCTGGAAACACCATATATTTT,CASSLQGDSGNTIYF,.,TRBJ1-3,TRBV4-3,TRBD1
TGCAGCGTTGCCACGGTCGGGACTGAAGCTTTCTTT,CSVATVGTEAFF,few,TRBJ1-1,TRBV29-1,.
TGTGCCACCAGCAGAGATGGACAGGGGCGCGAAAAACTGTTTTTT,CATSRDGQGREKLFF,.,TRBJ1-4,TRBV15,TRBD1
TGTGCCAGCTCACCAGGACAGGCCCCGCCCGAGCAGTACTTC,CASSPGQAPPEQYF,.,TRBJ2-7,TRBV18,TRBD1
TGTGCCAGCACCCTCACGGAGAGTTTGATCACCGGGGAGCTGTTTTTT,CASTLTESLITGELFF,.,TRBJ2-2,TRBV28,.
TGTGCCAGCAATCAAGGCGGGACAGGGTCCTACGAGCAGTACTTC,CASNQGGTGSYEQYF,.,TRBJ2-7,TRBV28,TRBD1
TGTGCCAGCAGCCCCTTAGCGGGAGGGCCGGCGCAGTATTTT,CASSPLAGGPAQYF,.,TRBJ2-3,TRBV7-2,TRBD2
TGCGCCAGCAGCCCCATGCCGGGGGGCGAGACCCAGTACTTC,CASSPMPGGETQYF,.,TRBJ2-5,TRBV5-1,.
TGTGCCAGCAACCTGGACACCATCTATGGCTACACCTTC,CASNLDTIYGYTF,once,TRBJ1-2,TRBV12-3/TRBV12-4,.
TGTGCCAGCAGCGTAGGCCCACCGAGGACAGGCCAAGAGACCCAGTACTTC,CASSVGPPRTGQETQYF,.,TRBJ2-5,TRBV9,TRBD1
TGTGCCATTCGGACTAGCGGGCTTGAGCAGTTCTTC,CAIRTSGLEQFF,.,TRBJ2-1,TRBV10-3,TRBD2
TGTGCCAGCAGCCTGAGTAGGGGTGGCTACGAGCAGTACTTC,CASSLSRGGYEQYF,.,TRBJ2-7,TRBV11-2,.
TGTGCCAGTAGTGCGGGACAGGGTGTCGCTGGGGCCAACGTCCTGACTTTC,CASSAGQGVAGANVLTF,.,TRBJ2-6,TRBV19,TRBD1
TGTGCCAGCAGTGGGCTAGCTGCTAATGAAAAACTGTTTTTT,CASSGLAANEKLFF,.,TRBJ1-4,TRBV25-1,.
TGTGCCAGCAGATTAACAGGGGGCTACGAGCAGTACTTC,CASRLTGGYEQYF,.,TRBJ2-7,TRBV7-9,TRBD1
TGTGCCACCACCAGACGGAGCGGGAGTAATAATGAGCAGTTCTTC,CATTRRSGSNNEQFF,.,TRBJ2-1,TRBV6-5,TRBD2
TGTGCCAGCTCACCGGGCACCTCATACGAGCAGTACTTC,CASSPGTSYEQYF,.,TRBJ2-7,TRBV18,.
TGCGCCAGCAGCCAAGGGTCACAAGATTACTACGAGCAGTACTTC,CASSQGSQDYYEQYF,.,TRBJ2-7,TRBV4-3,.
TGTGCCAGCAACCAAGCGGGTCGTTACAATGAGCAGTTCTTC,CASNQAGRYNEQFF,.,TRBJ2-1,TRBV28,.
TGTGCCAGCAGTTCGGGGCCCCAGCATTTT,CASSSGPQHF,.,TRBJ1-5,TRBV28,.
TGTGCCAGCAACCTTAGACAGCCTGTACCGGAGACCCAGTACTTC,CASNLRQPVPETQYF,.,TRBJ2-5,TRBV11-2,.
TGTGCCACACGACAGGGGGCGACCTACGAGCAGTACTTC,CATRQGATYEQYF,.,TRBJ2-7,TRBV19,TRBD1
TGTGCCAGCAGTAACCCGGGACAGGTACAAGAGACCCAGTACTTC,CASSNPGQVQETQYF,.,TRBJ2-5,TRBV6-5,TRBD1
TGTGCCAGCAGCCCGACTCCGGGGGACAGGGGCACTGAAGCTTTCTTT,CASSPTPGDRGTEAFF,.,TRBJ1-1,TRBV7-8,TRBD1
TGTGCCAGCAGCTTGAGGTCAGGGTATCAGCCCCAGCATTTT,CASSLRSGYQPQHF,.,TRBJ1-5,TRBV5-8,.
TGTGCCAGTAGTATCCTAGTGAACACTGAAGCTTTCTTT,CASSILVNTEAFF,.,TRBJ1-1,TRBV19,.